The 24 T cell receptor beta chains in this list originate from one sample, sequenced in a study of identical twins (dated by TCRdb to about 2016). Library preparation was by 5' RACE. The data were produced on an Illumina HiSeq 2000. The public sequencing data were trimmed at Q25 with fastp and processed into clonotypes with MiXCR by TCRdb, which kept only in-frame beta chains. Every distinct CDR3 protein forms one entry, paired with its most common genes and DNA. This sample comprises some 20,000 distinct CDR3 sequences, 69% of them detected only once. The ten largest clones add up to 5.5% to 7% of the sample. Sequenced: memory (CD45RO+) T cells sorted from blood. Interpreted using the paper, the cell subset or site label stands for: CD45RO+ enriched T cells. These TCRs come from a woman between 18 and 29 years old in good health. This table probably holds off-target reads from a library built for another chain.

This clonotype was detected a few times. This sequence joins TRBV6-6 and TRBJ1-5; tentatively, D is TRBD1 (5 bases). In germline, CDR1 is MNHNY, CDR2 SVGAGI (reference sequence). Trimming left V 6 bases short and J 5 bases short, with 11 bases between. CDR3 length: 13 residues. The CDR3 protein is CASSQGPHQPQHF. Here the CDR3 DNA reads TGTGCCAGCAGCCAGGGACCTCATCAGCCCCAGCATTTT.

J is TRBJ2-1 and V is TRBV7-2, with TRBD2 as a possible D gene (6 bases). Trimming left V 1 base short and J 5 bases short, with 12 bases between. CDR3 length: 15 amino acids. Germline CDR1 SGHTA, CDR2 FQGNSA. CDR3 coding DNA: TGTGCCAGCAGCTTAGAACTAGCAGCGGACAATGAGCAGTTCTTC. This codes for CASSLELAADNEQFF.

The V and J genes are TRBV12-3 or TRBV12-4 and TRBJ2-1, with TRBD2 matching over 8 bases. J gave up 6 bases and V 5 bases, and 6 bases lay outside the gene matches. The CDR3 covers 14 residues. Here the CDR3 DNA reads TGTGCCAGCAGTGCGAGCGGGAGAGGCAATGAGCAGTTCTTC. This codes for CASSASGRGNEQFF.

This clonotype has only one observation. The chain carries TRBV3-1 and TRBJ2-5, with a possible D match to TRBD2 (6 bases). Trimming cost V 5 bases and J 1 base, with 11 bases left between them. Germline V gene lookup returns CDR1 LGHDT and CDR2 YNNKEL (reference sequence). The CDR3 spans 14 residues. CDR3 loop: CASSDGTLQETQYF. As DNA, the CDR3 is TGTGCCAGCAGCGACGGGACTCTCCAAGAGACCCAGTACTTC.

In this sample, this clonotype turned up once. The chain has TRBV6-2 or TRBV6-3 and TRBJ2-1; weak D call: TRBD2 (6 bases). This CDR3 region has 14 residues. The V end was cut by 2 bases, the J end by 7 bases, with 12 bases between. From germline, CDR1 is MNHEY and CDR2 SVGEGT. The CDR3 is CASSYGGRKNEQFF. CDR3 in DNA: TGTGCCAGCAGTTACGGAGGGAGGAAAAATGAGCAGTTCTTC.

The V gene is TRBV4-3, the J gene TRBJ2-3, with D possibly being TRBD1 (6 bases). The V gene's germline CDR1 is LGHNA and CDR2 YSLEER. V dropped 5 bases and J dropped 4 bases, with 13 bases sitting between them. The CDR3 length is 14 residues. CDR3 sequence reads: CASSLQGGPDTQYF. CDR3 sequence (DNA): TGCGCCAGCAGCTTACAGGGTGGCCCAGATACGCAGTATTTT.

This clonotype showed up just a few times. CDR3 loop: CASSQTSGKANTQYF. The CDR3 DNA reads TGTGCCAGCAGCCAAACTAGCGGGAAAGCGAATACGCAGTATTTT. The chain links TRBV3-1 to TRBJ2-3; 10 bases align to TRBD2. This CDR3 spans 15 amino acids. CDR1 LGHDT and CDR2 YNNKEL come from the germline V gene (reference sequence). V shed 2 bases, J shed 7 bases, and the junction held 6 bases outside the gene matches.

J is TRBJ2-1 and V is TRBV11-3; D call uncertain. The CDR3 covers 12 residues. Germline CDR1 reads SGHNT; CDR2 reads YENEEA. The V gene lost 3 bases and the J gene lost 9 bases, with 9 bases spanning the gap. The CDR3: CASSLLESEQFF. The CDR3 nucleotides read TGTGCCAGCAGCTTGCTAGAAAGTGAGCAGTTCTTC.

The chain employs TRBV28 and TRBJ1-1, with D possibly being TRBD1 (5 bases). There are 11 residues in the CDR3. Germline V lookup: CDR1 MDHEN, CDR2 SYDVKM. The V and J ends lost 10 bases and 7 bases respectively, with 13 bases between them. CDR3 DNA: TGTGCCACCCTTTCGGGGGGTGAAGCTTTCTTT. Its translation is CATLSGGEAFF.

The chain joins TRBV4-1 to TRBJ1-1; D gene unclear. The length of the CDR3 is 13 residues. Between the trimmed V and J ends, which lost 5 bases and 0 bases, there was a span of 7 bases. CDR1 and CDR2 from the germline V gene are MGHRA and YSYEKL. The CDR3: CASSLGLNTEAFF. DNA for the CDR3: TGCGCCAGCAGCTTAGGCCTGAACACTGAAGCTTTCTTT.

This clonotype occurred a few times. This sequence joins TRBV2 and TRBJ1-1; D not resolved. Between the trimmed V and J ends, which lost 8 bases and 4 bases, there was a span of 8 bases. The V gene's germline CDR1 is SNHLY and CDR2 FYNNEI. The CDR3 runs 11 residues. The CDR3, as DNA: TGTGCCAGCGTGAAAGGCACTGAAGCTTTCTTT. Translating it yields CASVKGTEAFF. The complete variable domain, with remaining parts taken from reference TRBV2 and TRBJ1-1, reads EPEVTQTPSHQVTQMGQEVILRCVPISNHLYFYWYRQILGQKVEFLVSFYNNEISEKSEIFDDQFSVERPDGSNFTLKIRSTKLEDSAMYFCASVKGTEAFFGQGTRLTVV.

This clonotype turned up a few times. The chain has TRBV28 and TRBJ2-3; a possible D gene is TRBD1 (6 bases). V dropped 7 bases and J dropped 1 base, with 15 bases sitting between them. The germline gives CDR1 MDHEN, CDR2 SYDVKM. The CDR3 sequence is 15 residues long. CDR3 nucleotides: TGTGCCAGCACCGAGGGGGTGGTGGGCACAGATACGCAGTATTTT. It is translated as CASTEGVVGTDTQYF.

This sequence joins TRBV20-1 and TRBJ2-3; TRBD1 agrees at 10 bases. Germline V gene data show CDR1 as DFQATT and CDR2 as SNEGSKA (reference sequence). This CDR3 region has 15 residues. V dropped 5 bases and J dropped 5; count of bases not matched to a gene: 10. This chain's CDR3 is CSAAPGTGAKDTQYF. The CDR3 region has the DNA TGCAGTGCTGCCCCCGGGACAGGGGCGAAAGATACGCAGTATTTT.

This clonotype was seen a single time. J is TRBJ2-3 and V is TRBV6-2 or TRBV6-3; 8 bases agree with TRBD2. The V segment lost 6 bases and the J segment 5 bases; nucleotides outside the gene matches: 7. The V gene's germline CDR1 is MNHEY and CDR2 SVGEGT. CDR3 length equals 14 residues. CDR3 region: CASREGLVGDTQYF. CDR3 nucleotide sequence: TGTGCCAGCAGAGAGGGACTAGTAGGAGATACGCAGTATTTT.

This chain connects TRBV7-2 to TRBJ2-2; 9 bases agree with TRBD1. From germline, CDR1 is SGHTA and CDR2 FQGNSA. CDR3 length: 16 residues. V lost 5 bases, J lost 4 bases, and 8 bases stayed unmatched. The CDR3 DNA sequence: TGTGCCAGCAGCCCAAGGACAGGGGCAGGCACCGGGGAGCTGTTTTTT. Residues: CASSPRTGAGTGELFF.

This chain uses TRBV23-1 with TRBJ2-1, with TRBD2 identical over 8 bases. TRBV23-1 is marked as an open reading frame, function uncertain. CDR3 length: 15 amino acids. After removal of 8 bases from V and 5 bases from J, the junction contained 11 bases not matched to a gene. The CDR3 spells CASSSEREIDNEQFF. CDR3 bases: TGCGCCAGCTCTTCAGAGCGGGAGATCGACAATGAGCAGTTCTTC.

The genes are TRBV25-1 and TRBJ2-3, with no clear D. This CDR3 is 11 amino acids long. Germline V CDR1 and CDR2: MGHDK, SYGVNS. Trimming took 4 bases from V and 5 from J, leaving 4 bases between them. The CDR3: CASSVIDTQYF. CDR3 coding DNA: TGTGCCAGCAGTGTGATAGATACGCAGTATTTT.

This chain connects TRBV6-2 or TRBV6-3 to TRBJ2-4; 9 bases map to TRBD2. Losses at the gene ends were 2 bases for V and 0 bases for J; bases not matched to a gene: 8. The CDR3 length is 18 residues. Germline V CDR1 and CDR2: MNHEY, SVGEGT. In nucleotides, the CDR3 is TGTGCCAGCAGTTACGGGAGGCCTAGCGGGATAGCCAAAAACATTCAGTACTTC. Protein: CASSYGRPSGIAKNIQYF.

The chain carries TRBV25-1 and TRBJ2-7; 9 positions match TRBD2. Germline V gives CDR1 MGHDK, CDR2 SYGVNS. This CDR3 has 14 amino acids. V lost 5 bases, J lost 7 bases, and 9 bases stayed unmatched. The CDR3 DNA is TGTGCCAGCAGTTTTAGCGGGAGTCAAATGGAGCAGTACTTC. It yields the protein CASSFSGSQMEQYF.

By frequency in the sample, this clonotype is medium-sized. The genes are TRBV20-1 and TRBJ2-5, with 9 positions matching TRBD2. The trim removed 2 bases at V and 4 bases at J, leaving 8 bases unmatched. Germline loops: CDR1 DFQATT, CDR2 SNEGSKA (reference sequence). The CDR3 consists of 15 residues. DNA of the CDR3: TGCAGTGCTAGAACCCTAGCGGGAAGGGGAGAGACCCAGTACTTC. Protein sequence: CSARTLAGRGETQYF.

This clonotype appeared a single time. The CDR3 is CASSRGGSDTQYF. Here the CDR3 DNA reads TGTGCCAGCAGCCGGGGGGGCTCAGATACGCAGTATTTT. The rearrangement joins TRBV5-6 to TRBJ2-3, with TRBD2 matching over 8 bases. Germline-derived CDR1 and CDR2 are SGHDT and YYEEEE. The CDR3 is made up of 13 amino acids. J lost 4 bases, V lost 4 bases, and 2 bases had no gene match.

A single count supports this clonotype. The chain carries TRBV6-2 or TRBV6-3 and TRBJ2-1, with 11 nucleotides matching TRBD2. V trimming: 6 bases; J trimming: 3 bases; junction bases outside the gene matches: 7. The CDR3 sequence is 16 residues long. The germline gives CDR1 MNHEY, CDR2 SVGEGT. The DNA of the CDR3 is TGTGCCAGCAGATCAACCGGGACTAGCGGCTACAATGAGCAGTTCTTC. Translated, it gives CASRSTGTSGYNEQFF.

The V call is TRBV29-1, the J call TRBJ1-3; D is undetermined. The V end lost 2 bases, the J end lost 1 base, and 6 bases lay between the germline ends. The V gene's germline CDR1 is SQVTM and CDR2 ANQGSEA. The CDR3 loop spans 13 amino acids. The CDR3 region has the DNA TGCAGCGTTGAACGGCAATCTGGAAACACCATATATTTT. As protein: CSVERQSGNTIYF.

This chain uses TRBV5-1 with TRBJ2-5; the D call may be TRBD1 or TRBD2 (6 bases each). From germline, CDR1 is SGHRS and CDR2 YFSETQ. Trimming took off 4 bases at V and 5 bases at J, with 18 bases between the two ends. This CDR3 is 15 amino acids long. CDR3 protein: CASSPPGTQGETQYF. The DNA for the CDR3 is TGCGCCAGCAGCCCCCCCGGGACTCAGGGGGAGACCCAGTACTTC.